One T cell receptor beta chain is described in this entry. The CDR3 totals 13 residues. J was trimmed by 11 bases and V by 3 bases; bases with no gene match: 10. Looked up from germline, CDR1 is DFQATT and CDR2 is SNEGSKA (reference sequence). This sample was taken from a study of CD8 T cells in Susac syndrome. Sequencing of TCR beta covered CD8+ and CD4+ T cells obtained from blood. TEMRA cells were FACS-enriched, and CD8+ and CD4+ T cells were isolated negatively. RNA, at about 0.45 to 1 ug, was reverse transcribed with random hexamers. With immunoSEQ multiplex PCR, TCR beta CDR3 was amplified across 54 Vbeta and 13 Jbeta. TCRdb ran MiXCR on the immunoSEQ multiplex PCR reads and lists one entry per CDR3 protein. The table records about 200,000 distinct CDR3 sequences, around 95% of them present only once.

This clonotype was sampled from a human donor in good health. Sequencing used CD4+ T cells from PBMCs. The gene calls are TRBV20-1 and TRBJ2-1; 7 nucleotides align to TRBD1. The CDR3 loop is CSAREQPGQKQFF. CDR3 DNA: TGCAGTGCTAGGGAACAACCGGGACAGAAGCAGTTCTTC.